The clone carrying this T cell receptor (beta chain) appeared a few times. One base away lies a much larger clone, so this may be a sequencing read error. Because it lacks the conserved phenylalanine or tryptophan at the end, this CDR3 is likely a read error. Amplified regions were TCR beta CDR3 sequences from RNA transcripts. In the first-round RT-PCR of the TCR CDR3, the HTBI primer set was used. TCRdb re-called the multiplex PCR reads with MiXCR, one entry per CDR3 protein. The table includes 700,000 or so distinct CDR3 sequences, approximately 15% detected once. Germline V gene sequence: CDR1 DFQATT, CDR2 SNEGSKA (reference sequence). This CDR3 is 15 amino acids long. V dropped 6 bases and J dropped 3 bases, with 18 bases sitting between them. The record originates from a study of T cells in Graves' hyperthyroidism and ophthalmopathy.

Sequences were obtained from blood. This TCR derives from a woman aged 45 to 65 with Graves' ophthalmopathy. The chain carries TRBV20-1 and TRBJ1-5, with D tentatively TRBD1 (6 bases). This CDR3 is CSARTALRPNQPQHI. Written as DNA, the CDR3 is TGCAGTGCCAGGACAGCCCTAAGACCCAATCAGCCCCAGCATATT.